Below are 11 T cell receptor beta chains sequenced from a single sample in a study of blood T cells in healthy people across ages. Next came a second PCR, run for about 6 to 11 cycles, which used a sample-barcoded 5' primer along with a J-beta primer mix. TCRdb redid the calling of the 5' RACE reads with MiXCR, one entry per CDR3 protein. The sample contains about 800,000 distinct CDR3 sequences, 58% of which appear only once. Sequencing was carried out using blood. The receptors were gathered from a man between 25 and 39 years old in good health.

The gene calls are TRBV6-2 or TRBV6-3 and TRBJ2-4; D is unresolved. CDR3 size: 15 residues. Germline CDR1 and CDR2: MNHEY and SVGEGT. The germline V and J ends were trimmed by 3 bases and 0 bases, with 9 bases remaining between them. CDR3 residues: CASSYVDGAKNIQYF. The CDR3 DNA follows: TGTGCCAGCAGTTATGTCGACGGAGCCAAAAACATTCAGTACTTC.

V usage is TRBV4-2 and J usage is TRBJ1-2; maybe TRBD1 (5 bases). The CDR3 is 15 residues long. V was clipped by 0 bases and J by 5 bases, with 13 bases between them. CDR1 and CDR2 (germline): LGHNA, YNFKEQ. CDR3 amino acids: CASSQERAGPYGYTF. In DNA form, the CDR3 reads TGTGCCAGCAGCCAAGAAAGGGCAGGGCCTTATGGCTACACCTTC.

V gene TRBV7-2 combines with J gene TRBJ2-5; TRBD1 might be the D (7 bases). This CDR3 contains 14 residues. V was pared by 7 bases and J by 5 bases, with 17 bases between. In germline, CDR1 is SGHTA, CDR2 FQGNSA. For the CDR3, the DNA is TGTGCCAGCAACCGACAGGGACTCAGGGAGACCCAGTACTTC. It encodes CASNRQGLRETQYF.

The V call is TRBV15, the J call TRBJ2-7, with TRBD2 as a possible D gene (5 bases). The CDR3 covers 15 residues. V lost 0 bases and J 0 bases, leaving 9 bases between the germline ends. Germline-derived CDR1 and CDR2 are LNHNV and YYDKDF (reference sequence). The CDR3 DNA reads TGTGCCACCAGCAGAGATTCTCGGGGCTCCTACGAGCAGTACTTC. Amino acids: CATSRDSRGSYEQYF.

J is TRBJ2-3 and V is TRBV6-5; the match to TRBD1 covers 7 bases. The CDR3 runs to 14 residues. CDR1 MNHEY and CDR2 SVGAGI come from the germline V gene. With 7 bases clipped from V and 2 bases from J, the junction kept 6 bases outside the gene matches. In DNA, the CDR3 is TGTGCCAGCACCCCGACAGGGCCCACAGATACGCAGTATTTT. Its translation: CASTPTGPTDTQYF.

The V call is TRBV12-3 or TRBV12-4, the J call TRBJ2-1; D perhaps matches TRBD2 (5 bases). This CDR3 has 11 amino acids. Between the trimmed V and J ends, which lost 1 base and 15 bases, there was a span of 10 bases. As DNA, the CDR3 is TGTGCCAGCAGTTTAGTGGGAGTACCGTTCTTC. Its protein product is CASSLVGVPFF.

In this sample, this clonotype turned up a few times. The rearrangement uses TRBV6-1 and TRBJ2-1, with 8 bases fitting TRBD2. This CDR3 is built from 15 residues. The V gene's germline CDR1 is MNHNS and CDR2 SASEGT. The V gene end was trimmed by 1 base and the J gene end by 4 bases; junction bases not matched to a gene: 3. The CDR3 loop reads CASSEGSSGYNEQFF. The CDR3 nucleotides are TGTGCCAGCAGTGAAGGCTCTAGCGGGTACAATGAGCAGTTCTTC.

The V call is TRBV29-1, the J call TRBJ2-5; 9 bases match TRBD2. Gene TRBJ2-7 matches the end of the DNA better, so the J call may be wrong. This CDR3 is 15 amino acids long. Per germline, CDR1 SQVTM and CDR2 ANQGSEA. CDR3 nucleotides: TGCAGCGTTGAAGGTACAGCGGGGGGCCCCCACGAGCAGTACTTC. It yields the protein CSVEGTAGGPHEQYF.

The chain has TRBV4-1 and TRBJ2-1, with TRBD2 identical over 7 bases. Germline V gene lookup returns CDR1 MGHRA and CDR2 YSYEKL. This CDR3 comprises 14 residues. J gave up 8 bases and V 5 bases, and 9 bases lay outside the gene matches. CDR3 DNA: TGCGCCAGCAGCAGGACTAGTGCACTCCATGAGCAGTTCTTC. It specifies CASSRTSALHEQFF.

The V call is TRBV6-5, the J call TRBJ2-1; the D gene is possibly TRBD1 (6 bases). The CDR3 is 16 residues long. V was pared by 6 bases and J by 4 bases, with 19 bases between. Germline CDR1 and CDR2: MNHEY and SVGAGI. The CDR3 nucleotides are TGTGCCAGCAGGGGGGATTTGGGGACAAGATACAATGAGCAGTTCTTC. Amino acid sequence: CASRGDLGTRYNEQFF.

This clonotype was found a few times. This chain joins TRBV10-3 and TRBJ2-3, with TRBD1 identical over 8 bases. Germline CDR1 is ENHRY and CDR2 is SYGVKD. V lost 6 bases, J lost 2 bases, and 4 bases stayed unmatched. This CDR3 has 14 residues. The CDR3 DNA reads as TGTGCCATCAGGACAGGGGAAGACACAGATACGCAGTATTTT. Its translation: CAIRTGEDTDTQYF.